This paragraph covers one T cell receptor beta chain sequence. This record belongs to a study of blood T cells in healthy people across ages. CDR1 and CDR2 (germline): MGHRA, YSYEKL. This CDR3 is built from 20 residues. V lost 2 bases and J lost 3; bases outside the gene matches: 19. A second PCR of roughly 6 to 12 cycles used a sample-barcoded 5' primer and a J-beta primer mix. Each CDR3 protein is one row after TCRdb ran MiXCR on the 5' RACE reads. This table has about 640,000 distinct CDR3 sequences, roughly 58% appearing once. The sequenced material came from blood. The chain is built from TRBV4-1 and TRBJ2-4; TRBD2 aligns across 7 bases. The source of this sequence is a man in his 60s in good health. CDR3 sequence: CASSQIKSRGLQTNKNIQYF. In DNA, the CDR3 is TGCGCCAGCAGCCAAATCAAGAGTAGGGGACTACAGACAAACAAAAACATTCAGTACTTC.